A selection of T cell receptor beta chains follows, all from one sample in a study of T cell responses to AZD1222 COVID-19 vaccine. The assay was immunoSEQ multiplex PCR, and TCRdb's table has in-frame clones only and misses some. This sample carries about 130,000 clones, approximately 85% of them seen once, and the ten largest clones take around 4.4%. Sequenced here: peripheral blood, sampled 28 days after the second AZD1222 dose. These receptors originate from an adult who received the AZD1222 COVID-19 vaccine. Both conserved end residues are part of each CDR3. Each record gives: CDR3 protein, CDR3 DNA, D gene, V gene, clone size, J gene. A D gene is named only where the DNA matches it firmly. Clone size is shown for a subset of rows, as once, few, many or a class of expanded clone.

CDR3 protein: CASSYERVNTEAFF
CDR3 DNA: TGTGCCAGCAGTTACGAGAGGGTGAACACTGAAGCTTTCTTT
D gene: .
V gene: TRBV6-5
clone size: once
J gene: TRBJ1-1

CDR3 protein: CASSIVTGRRPQHF
CDR3 DNA: TGTGCCAGTAGTATTGTTACAGGCCGTCGGCCCCAGCATTTT
D gene: .
V gene: TRBV19
clone size: .
J gene: TRBJ1-5

CDR3 protein: CASSWQGSADTQYF
CDR3 DNA: TGTGCCAGCAGCTGGCAGGGAAGCGCAGATACGCAGTATTTT
D gene: .
V gene: TRBV5-6
clone size: .
J gene: TRBJ2-3

CDR3 protein: CASSPAETQYF
CDR3 DNA: TGTGCCAGCTCACCGGCAGAGACCCAGTACTTC
D gene: .
V gene: TRBV18
clone size: .
J gene: TRBJ2-5

CDR3 protein: CSATGQADTEAFF
CDR3 DNA: TGCAGCGCAACAGGGCAGGCAGACACTGAAGCTTTCTTT
D gene: .
V gene: TRBV29-1
clone size: .
J gene: TRBJ1-1

CDR3 protein: CASSPFPAGPRSTYEQYF
CDR3 DNA: TGTGCCAGCAGCCCCTTCCCCGCAGGGCCACGAAGCACCTACGAGCAGTACTTC
D gene: .
V gene: TRBV7-2
clone size: few
J gene: TRBJ2-7

CDR3 protein: CASSVSAGSVPLHF
CDR3 DNA: TGTGCCAGCAGCGTATCGGCAGGTTCGGTTCCCCTCCACTTT
D gene: .
V gene: TRBV9
clone size: .
J gene: TRBJ1-6

CDR3 protein: CASSEGTGGRSGAFF
CDR3 DNA: TGTGCCAGCAGTGAGGGGACAGGGGGGAGGAGTGGAGCTTTCTTT
D gene: TRBD1
V gene: TRBV2
clone size: .
J gene: TRBJ1-1

CDR3 protein: CASSRCGQHGASYNQPQHF
CDR3 DNA: TGTGCCAGCAGCAGGTGCGGGCAGCACGGAGCCTCTTACAATCAGCCCCAGCATTTT
D gene: .
V gene: TRBV5-7
clone size: once
J gene: TRBJ1-5

CDR3 protein: CASSPGLGGSEQFF
CDR3 DNA: TGTGCCAGCAGCCCGGGACTAGGGGGGAGTGAGCAGTTCTTC
D gene: TRBD2
V gene: TRBV7-2
clone size: .
J gene: TRBJ2-1

CDR3 protein: CAWRHSGDQPQHF
CDR3 DNA: TGTGCCTGGAGACATTCAGGGGACCAGCCCCAGCATTTT
D gene: .
V gene: TRBV30
clone size: once
J gene: TRBJ1-5

CDR3 protein: CASRKPGERKLFF
CDR3 DNA: TGTGCCAGCAGAAAGCCCGGTGAGCGAAAACTGTTTTTT
D gene: .
V gene: TRBV28
clone size: .
J gene: TRBJ1-4

CDR3 protein: CASSLHTGYTF
CDR3 DNA: TGTGCCAGCAGCCTGCACACCGGCTACACCTTC
D gene: .
V gene: TRBV3-1/TRBV3-2
clone size: .
J gene: TRBJ1-2

CDR3 protein: CASSPLNRYGEQFF
CDR3 DNA: TGTGCCAGCAGCCCTCTTAACAGGTACGGTGAGCAGTTCTTC
D gene: .
V gene: TRBV7-9
clone size: once
J gene: TRBJ2-1

CDR3 protein: CASSYSMMGMGLQETQYF
CDR3 DNA: TGTGCCAGCAGTTACTCGATGATGGGGATGGGTCTCCAAGAGACCCAGTACTTC
D gene: .
V gene: TRBV6-2/TRBV6-3
clone size: .
J gene: TRBJ2-5

CDR3 protein: CASSSQGVATEAFF
CDR3 DNA: TGTGCCAGTAGTAGTCAGGGGGTTGCGACTGAAGCTTTCTTT
D gene: TRBD1
V gene: TRBV19
clone size: .
J gene: TRBJ1-1

CDR3 protein: CASSLGQGVGLLQETQYF
CDR3 DNA: TGCGCCAGCAGCTTGGGACAGGGAGTGGGCCTTCTCCAAGAGACCCAGTACTTC
D gene: TRBD1
V gene: TRBV5-1
clone size: few
J gene: TRBJ2-5

CDR3 protein: CASGTGGLAGSTDTQYF
CDR3 DNA: TGTGCCAGCGGGACCGGGGGACTAGCGGGGAGCACAGATACGCAGTATTTT
D gene: TRBD2
V gene: TRBV28
clone size: once
J gene: TRBJ2-3

CDR3 protein: CASSRGRLVDTQYF
CDR3 DNA: TGTGCCAGCAGCAGGGGCCGACTCGTGGATACGCAGTATTTT
D gene: .
V gene: TRBV6-5
clone size: .
J gene: TRBJ2-3

CDR3 protein: CASSPRQEGYGYTF
CDR3 DNA: TGTGCCAGCAGTCCGAGACAGGAGGGCTATGGCTACACCTTC
D gene: .
V gene: TRBV6-5
clone size: .
J gene: TRBJ1-2

CDR3 protein: CASSQHSLTSGGGYEQYF
CDR3 DNA: TGTGCCAGCAGCCAGCACTCCTTGACTAGCGGGGGGGGCTACGAGCAGTACTTC
D gene: TRBD2
V gene: TRBV7-2
clone size: few
J gene: TRBJ2-7

CDR3 protein: CASSPPGLEADTQYF
CDR3 DNA: TGTGCCAGCTCACCCCCGGGACTAGAGGCAGATACGCAGTATTTT
D gene: TRBD2
V gene: TRBV18
clone size: .
J gene: TRBJ2-3

CDR3 protein: CASSLAGTGFDNEQFF
CDR3 DNA: TGTGCCAGCAGCTTAGCCGGGACAGGGTTTGACAATGAGCAGTTCTTC
D gene: TRBD1
V gene: TRBV7-3
clone size: once
J gene: TRBJ2-1

CDR3 protein: CASSYGVGTYEQYF
CDR3 DNA: TGTGCCAGCAGCTATGGTGTCGGGACCTACGAGCAGTACTTC
D gene: .
V gene: TRBV5-6
clone size: .
J gene: TRBJ2-7

CDR3 protein: CASSNSRNTEAFF
CDR3 DNA: TGCGCCAGCAGCAACTCCCGGAACACTGAAGCTTTCTTT
D gene: .
V gene: TRBV5-1
clone size: .
J gene: TRBJ1-1

CDR3 protein: CASSVGFPDTQYF
CDR3 DNA: TGTGCCAGCAGCGTAGGGTTCCCAGATACGCAGTATTTT
D gene: .
V gene: TRBV9
clone size: .
J gene: TRBJ2-3

CDR3 protein: CASSPMPTGNEQFF
CDR3 DNA: TGTGCCAGCAGCCCTATGCCTACCGGGAATGAGCAGTTCTTC
D gene: .
V gene: TRBV7-2
clone size: .
J gene: TRBJ2-1

CDR3 protein: CASSFGSFQSTEAFF
CDR3 DNA: TGTGCCAGCAGCTTTGGTTCGTTCCAGAGCACTGAAGCTTTCTTT
D gene: .
V gene: TRBV5-8
clone size: .
J gene: TRBJ1-1

CDR3 protein: CASSHGDTEAFF
CDR3 DNA: TGTGCCAGCAGCCATGGGGACACTGAAGCTTTCTTT
D gene: .
V gene: TRBV3-1/TRBV3-2
clone size: .
J gene: TRBJ1-1

CDR3 protein: CASSLGQTYEQYF
CDR3 DNA: TGTGCCAGCAGTCTCGGACAGACCTACGAGCAGTACTTC
D gene: .
V gene: TRBV6-5
clone size: .
J gene: TRBJ2-7

CDR3 protein: CASSPPGSANEQFF
CDR3 DNA: TGTGCCAGCAGTCCTCCCGGGAGTGCCAATGAGCAGTTCTTC
D gene: .
V gene: TRBV6-5
clone size: .
J gene: TRBJ2-1

CDR3 protein: CASSPSSPDPSYEQYF
CDR3 DNA: TGTGCCAGCTCACCGAGCTCGCCGGACCCTTCCTACGAGCAGTACTTC
D gene: .
V gene: TRBV18
clone size: .
J gene: TRBJ2-7

CDR3 protein: CASSLGEISGYTF
CDR3 DNA: TGTGCCAGCAGCTTAGGGGAGATTTCCGGCTACACCTTC
D gene: .
V gene: TRBV11-1
clone size: .
J gene: TRBJ1-2

CDR3 protein: CASRDRNNQPQHF
CDR3 DNA: TGCGCCAGCCGGGACAGGAACAATCAGCCCCAGCATTTT
D gene: TRBD1
V gene: TRBV10-1
clone size: few
J gene: TRBJ1-5

CDR3 protein: CASSELGGRWRSGELFF
CDR3 DNA: TGTGCCAGCAGTGAACTAGGGGGCCGTTGGCGCTCCGGGGAGCTGTTTTTT
D gene: TRBD1
V gene: TRBV11-2
clone size: .
J gene: TRBJ2-2

CDR3 protein: CATRTDTTEAFF
CDR3 DNA: TGTGCCACCCGGACAGACACCACTGAAGCTTTCTTT
D gene: .
V gene: TRBV7-9
clone size: .
J gene: TRBJ1-1

CDR3 protein: CASSQGTGFTEAFF
CDR3 DNA: TGTGCCAGCAGCCAAGGTACAGGGTTCACTGAAGCTTTCTTT
D gene: .
V gene: TRBV7-2
clone size: .
J gene: TRBJ1-1

CDR3 protein: CASSGQGANSPLHF
CDR3 DNA: TGCGCCAGCAGCGGTCAGGGAGCTAATTCACCCCTCCACTTT
D gene: .
V gene: TRBV5-1
clone size: .
J gene: TRBJ1-6

CDR3 protein: CASSLAPGRVNEKLFF
CDR3 DNA: TGCGCCAGCAGCTTGGCGCCGGGACGGGTTAATGAAAAACTGTTTTTT
D gene: .
V gene: TRBV5-1
clone size: .
J gene: TRBJ1-4

CDR3 protein: CASRLGTGVLGYTF
CDR3 DNA: TGTGCCAGCAGACTTGGGACAGGGGTGCTCGGCTACACCTTC
D gene: TRBD1
V gene: TRBV27
clone size: .
J gene: TRBJ1-2

CDR3 protein: CAIHPSPGSPLHF
CDR3 DNA: TGTGCCATTCATCCCTCCCCCGGATCACCCCTCCACTTT
D gene: .
V gene: TRBV6-5
clone size: .
J gene: TRBJ1-6

CDR3 protein: CAYGDRTEAFF
CDR3 DNA: TGTGCCTACGGAGACCGCACTGAAGCTTTCTTT
D gene: .
V gene: TRBV2
clone size: .
J gene: TRBJ1-1

CDR3 protein: CASAPTGRSDTQYF
CDR3 DNA: TGTGCCAGCGCACCGACAGGGAGGTCAGATACGCAGTATTTT
D gene: .
V gene: TRBV7-2
clone size: .
J gene: TRBJ2-3

CDR3 protein: CASSLARASRANTEAFF
CDR3 DNA: TGTGCCAGCAGCTTAGCGCGAGCCTCGAGGGCGAACACTGAAGCTTTCTTT
D gene: .
V gene: TRBV7-9
clone size: few
J gene: TRBJ1-1

CDR3 protein: CASSASGRSVEGLFF
CDR3 DNA: TGTGCCAGCAGCGCATCCGGACGGTCGGTAGAAGGCCTGTTTTTT
D gene: .
V gene: TRBV2
clone size: .
J gene: TRBJ1-4

CDR3 protein: CAWSPSGASTF
CDR3 DNA: TGTGCCTGGAGTCCATCCGGGGCGTCCACCTTC
D gene: .
V gene: TRBV30
clone size: .
J gene: TRBJ1-2

CDR3 protein: CASSVGQNNQPQHF
CDR3 DNA: TGTGCCAGCAGCGTAGGACAGAACAATCAGCCCCAGCATTTT
D gene: .
V gene: TRBV9
clone size: .
J gene: TRBJ1-5

CDR3 protein: CASGSGGPPYEQYF
CDR3 DNA: TGTGCCAGCGGTAGCGGGGGGCCCCCATACGAGCAGTACTTC
D gene: TRBD2
V gene: TRBV6-5
clone size: .
J gene: TRBJ2-7

CDR3 protein: CAWSVSTPGELFF
CDR3 DNA: TGTGCCTGGAGTGTTAGCACTCCCGGGGAGCTGTTTTTT
D gene: .
V gene: TRBV30
clone size: .
J gene: TRBJ2-2

CDR3 protein: CASSYRRGANYGYTF
CDR3 DNA: TGTGCCAGCAGTTATCGCAGGGGCGCAAACTATGGCTACACCTTC
D gene: .
V gene: TRBV6-5
clone size: .
J gene: TRBJ1-2

CDR3 protein: CASSQGTDAEAFF
CDR3 DNA: TGTGCCAGCAGCCAAGGCACGGACGCTGAAGCTTTCTTT
D gene: .
V gene: TRBV14
clone size: .
J gene: TRBJ1-1

CDR3 protein: CASRSQRIPNIQYF
CDR3 DNA: TGTGCCAGCCGATCCCAGAGGATACCAAACATTCAGTACTTC
D gene: .
V gene: TRBV2
clone size: once
J gene: TRBJ2-4

CDR3 protein: CASSYERNTEAFF
CDR3 DNA: TGTGCCAGCAGTTACGAACGGAACACTGAAGCTTTCTTT
D gene: .
V gene: TRBV6-5
clone size: .
J gene: TRBJ1-1

CDR3 protein: CASSLGGAYPPYGYTF
CDR3 DNA: TGTGCCAGCAGCTTGGGGGGCGCCTATCCCCCCTATGGCTACACCTTC
D gene: .
V gene: TRBV7-2
clone size: .
J gene: TRBJ1-2

CDR3 protein: CASSRGTNEKLFF
CDR3 DNA: TGTGCCAGCAGCCGGGGAACTAATGAAAAACTGTTTTTT
D gene: .
V gene: TRBV6-2/TRBV6-3
clone size: .
J gene: TRBJ1-4

CDR3 protein: CASSVDPGGQTEAFF
CDR3 DNA: TGTGCCAGCAGCGTAGACCCGGGGGGGCAGACTGAAGCTTTCTTT
D gene: .
V gene: TRBV9
clone size: .
J gene: TRBJ1-1

CDR3 protein: CSASEGARDEQFF
CDR3 DNA: TGCAGTGCTAGTGAAGGCGCAAGGGATGAGCAGTTCTTC
D gene: .
V gene: TRBV20-1
clone size: .
J gene: TRBJ2-1